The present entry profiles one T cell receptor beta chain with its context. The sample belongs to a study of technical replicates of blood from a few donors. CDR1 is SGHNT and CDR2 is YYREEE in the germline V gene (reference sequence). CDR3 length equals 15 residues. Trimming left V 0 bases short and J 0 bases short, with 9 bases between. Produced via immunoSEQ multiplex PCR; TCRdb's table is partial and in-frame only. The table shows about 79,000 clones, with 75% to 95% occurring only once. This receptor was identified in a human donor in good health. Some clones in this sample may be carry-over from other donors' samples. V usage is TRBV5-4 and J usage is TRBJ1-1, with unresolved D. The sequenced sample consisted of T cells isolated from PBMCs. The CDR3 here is CASSLVATMNTEAFF. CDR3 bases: TGTGCCAGCAGCTTGGTGGCCACCATGAACACTGAAGCTTTCTTT.